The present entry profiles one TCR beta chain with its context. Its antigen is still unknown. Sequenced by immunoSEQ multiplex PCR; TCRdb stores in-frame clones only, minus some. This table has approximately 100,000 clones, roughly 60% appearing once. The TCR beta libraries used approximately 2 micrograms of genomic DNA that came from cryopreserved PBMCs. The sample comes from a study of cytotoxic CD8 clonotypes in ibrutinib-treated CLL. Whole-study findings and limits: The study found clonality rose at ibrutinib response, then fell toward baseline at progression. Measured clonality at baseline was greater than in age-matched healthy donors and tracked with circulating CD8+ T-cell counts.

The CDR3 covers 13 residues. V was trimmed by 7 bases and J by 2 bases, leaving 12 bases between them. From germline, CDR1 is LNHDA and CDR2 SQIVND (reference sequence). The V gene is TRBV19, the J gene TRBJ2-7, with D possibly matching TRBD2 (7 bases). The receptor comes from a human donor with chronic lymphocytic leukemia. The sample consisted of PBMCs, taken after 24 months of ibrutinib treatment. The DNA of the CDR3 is TGTGCCAGTACCTCGCGGGGGCCCTACGAGCAGTACTTC. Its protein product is CASTSRGPYEQYF.